This T cell receptor (beta chain) was identified during a study of CD8+ T cells in alopecia areata. General study results and limits: Researchers reported that TCR sharing among patients proved less clear than in mice, possibly HLA-linked. Tofacitinib delivered significant drops in scalp clonality and in expanded CD8+ clones among the top 100.

Remarks on this clone: As yet, its antigen is unknown.

As for treatment: oral pan-JAK inhibitor, 5-10 mg twice daily. The V and J ends lost 4 bases and 6 bases, in that order; junction bases with no gene match: 6. This CDR3 has 14 residues. Germline values: CDR1 SGDLS, CDR2 YYNGEE. Once RNA had been extracted, it was reverse transcribed into cDNA to act as the sequencing template. The table came from immunoSEQ multiplex PCR; TCRdb's copy has only in-frame clones and leaves some out. The profile shows about 200,000 clones, about 65% of them singletons. The specimen was CD4+ T cells sorted from blood, collected at week 49, from a patient treated with tofacitinib. The receptor was derived from a human donor with alopecia areata. This chain joins TRBV9 and TRBJ2-2; 7 nucleotides align to TRBD1. CDR3 bases: TGTGCCAGCAGCCCCCGACAGGGCGCCGGGGAGCTGTTTTTT. Its protein product is CASSPRQGAGELFF. The whole variable domain, filled in from reference TRBV9 and TRBJ2-2, reads DSGVTQTPKHLITATGQRVTLRCSPRSGDLSVYWYQQSLDQGLQFLIQYYNGEERAKGNILERFSAQQFPDLHSELNLSSLELGDSALYFCASSPRQGAGELFFGEGSRLTVL.